The 28 T cell receptor beta chains below come from one sample, sequenced in a study of Graves' ophthalmopathy and Graves' hyperthyroidism. The TCR beta CDR3 regions underwent amplification from RNA transcripts. Amplification began with first-round RT-PCR using HTBI primers, then second-round multiplex PCR was performed. TCRdb reprocessed the multiplex PCR reads via MiXCR and lists one record per CDR3 protein. The sample has hundreds of thousands of distinct CDR3 sequences; roughly 40% are singletons. Sequenced: peripheral blood. Receptor source: an adult man with Graves' ophthalmopathy.

The chain links TRBV20-1 to TRBJ1-5; no reliable D call. Trimming removed 5 bases from V and 0 bases from J, with 20 bases in between. Germline values: CDR1 DFQATT, CDR2 SNEGSKA (reference sequence). There are 17 residues in the CDR3. This CDR3 is CSASEVAAGYSNQPQHF. The CDR3 coding sequence is TGCAGTGCTTCAGAGGTCGCAGCAGGATATAGCAATCAGCCCCAGCATTTT.

This clonotype was observed many times. The chain employs TRBV29-1 and TRBJ1-5; no firm D call. With 4 bases removed from V and 5 bases from J, the gap between germline ends came to 12 bases. Per germline, CDR1 SQVTM and CDR2 ANQGSEA. This CDR3 comprises 13 residues. CDR3 nucleotides: TGCAGCGTTGCGGGAGCCTTGGATCAGCCCCAGCATTTT. Translating it yields CSVAGALDQPQHF.

V usage is TRBV2 and J usage is TRBJ2-1; 11 positions agree with TRBD2. Germline CDR1 is SNHLY and CDR2 is FYNNEI. This CDR3 spans 14 amino acids. The trim removed 7 bases at V and 3 bases at J, leaving 2 bases unmatched. This CDR3 reads CASMGTSGYNEQFF. The CDR3 bases are TGTGCCAGCATGGGGACTAGCGGCTACAATGAGCAGTTCTTC.

For this clonotype: A single base separates this from a much larger clone, so it may be a read error. The V call is TRBV10-3, the J call TRBJ2-2; no firm D call. This CDR3 is 15 amino acids long. Trimming cost V 4 bases and J 4 bases, with 13 bases left between them. CDR1 is ENHRY and CDR2 is SYGVKD in the germline V gene. CDR3 coding DNA: TGTGCCATCAGTGCGAAGACCACGAGCACCGGGGAGCTGTTTTTT. Translation: CAISAKTTSTGELFF.

This clonotype was recorded a few times. V is TRBV7-9 and J is TRBJ1-1; no definite D call. Trimming removed 4 bases from V and 7 bases from J, with 13 bases in between. The CDR3 sequence is 13 residues long. The germline V gene has CDR1 SEHNR and CDR2 FQNEAQ (reference sequence). CDR3 sequence reads: CASSWVEKSEAFF. The CDR3 bases are TGTGCCAGCAGCTGGGTGGAAAAAAGTGAAGCTTTCTTT.

This clonotype was seen a few times. This chain links TRBV9 with TRBJ2-5, with D possibly matching TRBD2 (6 bases). This CDR3 is 16 amino acids long. Germline CDR1 reads SGDLS; CDR2 reads YYNGEE. V was pared by 4 bases and J by 2 bases, with 18 bases between. In DNA, the CDR3 is TGTGCCAGCAGCAAGGGACGGGGACGGGGGCAAGAGACCCAGTACTTC. Translating it yields CASSKGRGRGQETQYF.

The gene calls are TRBV14 and TRBJ2-7, with D possibly being TRBD2 (5 bases). This CDR3 contains 14 residues. Germline V CDR1 and CDR2: SGHDN, FVKESK. Between the trimmed V and J ends, which lost 2 bases and 3 bases, there was a span of 11 bases. The CDR3 loop reads CASSQFAGSYEQYF. In DNA, the CDR3 is TGTGCCAGCAGCCAATTTGCGGGCAGCTACGAGCAGTACTTC.

This clonotype was detected ten times or more. The chain joins TRBV2 to TRBJ1-6, with D unresolved. The CDR3 runs to 13 residues. V was pared by 6 bases and J by 10 bases, with 13 bases between. Germline CDR1 is SNHLY and CDR2 is FYNNEI. The CDR3 DNA is TGTGCCAGCAGCGTCCCGAGGTTGTCACCCCTCCACTTT. This translates into CASSVPRLSPLHF.

About this clonotype itself: Germline and junction disagree at one end, which may indicate a read error. The chain recombines TRBV7-9 with TRBJ2-2; the D gene could be TRBD1 or TRBD2 (6 bases each). This CDR3 contains 15 residues. Germline V lookup: CDR1 SEHNR, CDR2 FQNEAQ (reference sequence). For the CDR3, the DNA is TGCGCCAGCAGCCAATGGAGGGGGGCCACCGGGGAGCTGTTTTTT. The encoded protein is CASSQWRGATGELFF.

The chain is built from TRBV25-1 and TRBJ1-4; the D is unclear. Trimming cost V 5 bases and J 2 bases, with 12 bases left between them. Per the germline V gene, CDR1 is MGHDK and CDR2 is SYGVNS. CDR3 length equals 15 residues. Here the CDR3 DNA reads TGTGCCAGCAGTCCGAACCGCGGGACTAATGAAAAACTGTTTTTT. It yields the protein CASSPNRGTNEKLFF.

The table lists this clonotype with many counts. The chain has TRBV7-9 and TRBJ2-6; no clear D gene. CDR1 and CDR2 (germline): SEHNR, FQNEAQ (reference sequence). The CDR3 consists of 15 residues. The V and J ends lost 4 bases and 0 bases respectively, with 7 bases between them. The CDR3 nucleotides read TGTGCCAGCAGCTCTGGGTACTCTGGGGCCAACGTCCTGACTTTC. It is translated as CASSSGYSGANVLTF.

There are a few counts of this clonotype. A junction boundary mismatches the germline segment, possibly from a read error. The chain uses TRBV24-1 and TRBJ1-6; D is perhaps TRBD1 (5 bases). The CDR3 sequence is 14 residues long. Germline values: CDR1 KGHDR, CDR2 SFDVKD. CDR3: CASSLAGPELALHF. CDR3 nucleotide sequence: TGTGCCAGCAGTTTAGCGGGACCGGAGTTGGCCCTCCACTTT.

This rearrangement joins TRBV24-1 to TRBJ1-5, with D perhaps TRBD1 (6 bases). Per germline, CDR1 KGHDR and CDR2 SFDVKD. Deletions cut 2 bases from V and 11 bases from J, with 18 bases between. The CDR3 loop spans 15 amino acids. As DNA, the CDR3 is TGTGCCACCAGTGATTGGAAGGCAGGGGCGGGGGCCCAGCATTTT. It is translated as CATSDWKAGAGAQHF.

In this sample, this clonotype turned up a few times. The rearrangement uses TRBV20-1 and TRBJ1-5; 7 nucleotides agree with TRBD1. V trimming: 3 bases; J trimming: 4 bases; junction bases outside the gene matches: 3. The CDR3 covers 13 residues. The V gene's germline CDR1 is DFQATT and CDR2 SNEGSKA (reference sequence). CDR3 bases: TGCAGTGCTAGGAAGGGGGCGAATCAGCCCCAGCATTTT. Protein: CSARKGANQPQHF.

The chain links TRBV7-9 to TRBJ2-5; 11 bases agree with TRBD2. CDR1 SEHNR and CDR2 FQNEAQ come from the germline V gene (reference sequence). Trimming cost V 5 bases and J 1 base; bases outside gene matches: 9. The CDR3 has 17 residues. The CDR3 DNA reads TGTGCCAGCAGCCCTGGGACTAGCGGAATGATCCAAGAGACCCAGTACTTC. It specifies CASSPGTSGMIQETQYF. The variable domain in full, completed from reference TRBV7-9 and TRBJ2-5, reads DTGVSQNPRHKITKRGQNVTFRCDPISEHNRLYWYRQTLGQGPEFLTYFQNEAQLEKSRLLSDRFSAERPKGSFSTLEIQRTEQGDSAMYLCASSPGTSGMIQETQYFGPGTRLLVL.

This clonotype was recorded many times. This chain joins TRBV2 and TRBJ2-5, with D unclear. The CDR3 runs to 14 residues. The V and J ends lost 0 bases and 2 bases respectively, with 7 bases between them. Germline V gene data show CDR1 as SNHLY and CDR2 as FYNNEI. The CDR3 loop reads CASSEALGQETQYF. In DNA, the CDR3 is TGTGCCAGCAGTGAAGCGCTTGGACAAGAGACCCAGTACTTC.

The chain combines TRBV30 with TRBJ1-1; 9 nucleotides agree with TRBD1. The CDR3 is made up of 13 amino acids. V shed 3 bases and J 10 bases; nucleotides not matched to a gene: 9. Germline V CDR1 and CDR2: GTSNPN, SVGIG (reference sequence). CDR3 coding DNA: TGTGCCTGGAGCGACAGGGGGTCCCCTGGAGCTTTCTTT. It is translated as CAWSDRGSPGAFF.

This clonotype showed up many times. The V and J genes are TRBV19 and TRBJ1-2, with D possibly TRBD1 on 6 matching bases. The CDR3 has 13 amino acids. V was cut by 6 bases and J by 4 bases, with 12 bases left in between. CDR1 is LNHDA, CDR2 SQIVND, per germline (reference sequence). CDR3 loop: CASRRTEGYGYTF. The CDR3, as DNA: TGTGCCAGTAGGAGGACAGAGGGCTATGGCTACACCTTC.

This clonotype was found a few times. The gene calls are TRBV7-6 and TRBJ2-7; 14 bases line up with TRBD2. The CDR3 spans 16 residues. J gave up 7 bases and V 1 base, and 6 bases lay outside the gene matches. The germline gives CDR1 SGHVS, CDR2 FNYEAQ. The CDR3 reads CASSLDMGLAGVEQYF. Written as DNA, the CDR3 is TGTGCCAGCAGCTTAGATATGGGACTAGCGGGAGTTGAGCAGTACTTC.

This chain connects TRBV2 to TRBJ2-5, with 7 bases identical to TRBD2. The CDR3 runs 15 residues. V was pared by 4 bases and J by 3 bases, with 8 bases of the junction left unmatched. Germline loops: CDR1 SNHLY, CDR2 FYNNEI. CDR3 nucleotides: TGTGCCAGCAGTGTCCTGTGGCTAGCGGAAGAGACCCAGTACTTC. Amino acid sequence: CASSVLWLAEETQYF. The complete variable domain, with remaining parts taken from reference TRBV2 and TRBJ2-5, reads EPEVTQTPSHQVTQMGQEVILRCVPISNHLYFYWYRQILGQKVEFLVSFYNNEISEKSEIFDDQFSVERPDGSNFTLKIRSTKLEDSAMYFCASSVLWLAEETQYFGPGTRLLVL.

This clonotype was recorded many times. The chain's CDR3 is CSARGGSQETQYF. The CDR3 bases are TGCAGTGCTAGAGGTGGTAGCCAAGAGACCCAGTACTTC. The V call is TRBV20-1, the J call TRBJ2-5, with D hard to call. V was clipped by 1 base and J by 1 base, with 7 bases between them. The CDR3 spans 13 residues. CDR1 is DFQATT and CDR2 is SNEGSKA in the germline V gene (reference sequence).

The chain couples TRBV5-1 to TRBJ1-2; a possible D gene is TRBD1 (5 bases). Germline V CDR1 and CDR2: SGHRS, YFSETQ. V lost 1 base and J 0 bases, leaving 13 bases between the germline ends. The CDR3 spans 16 residues. CDR3 residues: CASSLYLGRPNYGYTF. In DNA form, the CDR3 reads TGCGCCAGCAGCTTGTACTTGGGACGACCTAACTATGGCTACACCTTC.

The rearrangement links TRBV29-1 to TRBJ1-1, with TRBD1 identical over 8 bases. CDR3 length equals 12 residues. CDR1 and CDR2 from the germline V gene are SQVTM and ANQGSEA. With 8 bases clipped from V and 1 base from J, the junction kept 3 bases outside the gene matches. In DNA, the CDR3 is TGCAGCTTCGGACAGGGGAACACTGAAGCTTTCTTT. This gives the protein CSFGQGNTEAFF.

The chain uses TRBV2 and TRBJ2-7; 11 bases fit TRBD2. With V trimmed by 5 bases and J by 3 bases, 6 bases remained unmatched. This CDR3 region has 15 residues. Germline loops: CDR1 SNHLY, CDR2 FYNNEI. CDR3 amino acids: CASSKTSGENYEQYF. The CDR3 nucleotides are TGTGCCAGCAGTAAGACTAGCGGGGAGAACTACGAGCAGTACTTC.

The chain carries TRBV11-1 and TRBJ1-2, with D possibly TRBD1 on 6 matching bases. With 8 bases removed from V and 5 bases from J, the gap between germline ends came to 30 bases. Germline lookup yields CDR1 SGHAT and CDR2 FQDESV (reference sequence). The CDR3 has 18 residues. CDR3 nucleotide sequence: TGTGCCAGCCTCCGTAAATCGGATGGGGGCGCCCCTCAATATGGCTACACCTTC. This sequence encodes CASLRKSDGGAPQYGYTF.

This clonotype has a count of ten or more. CDR3 in amino acids: CASSRGQFEAFF. The CDR3 DNA follows: TGTGCCAGCAGCAGAGGACAGTTTGAAGCTTTCTTT. The V gene is TRBV5-8, the J gene TRBJ1-1; D is perhaps TRBD1 (6 bases). This CDR3 comprises 12 residues. CDR1 is SGHTS, CDR2 YDEGEE, per germline. Trimming pared 4 bases from V and 7 bases from J, leaving 11 bases between.

This clonotype was counted between two and nine times. The chain links TRBV20-1 to TRBJ2-7; D unclear. Germline V lookup: CDR1 DFQATT, CDR2 SNEGSKA (reference sequence). V was shortened by 4 bases and J by 0 bases, with 10 bases between the two germline ends. The CDR3 is 13 residues long. In nucleotides, the CDR3 is TGCAGTGCTAAACCGGGCCACTCCTACGAGCAGTACTTC. This translates into CSAKPGHSYEQYF.

This clonotype was seen ten or more times. The rearrangement links TRBV7-9 to TRBJ1-5; D is undetermined. The V gene lost 1 base and the J gene lost 3 bases, with 4 bases spanning the gap. The CDR3 runs 13 residues. Germline V gives CDR1 SEHNR, CDR2 FQNEAQ (reference sequence). The CDR3 coding sequence is TGTGCCAGCAGCTTAGAATACAATCAGCCCCAGCATTTT. It translates to CASSLEYNQPQHF.